This TCR beta chain stems from a study of cytomegalovirus exposure and HLA in healthy donors. V lost 1 base, J lost 2 bases, and 9 bases lay in between. CDR1 and CDR2 (germline): LGHNA, YNFKEQ. The CDR3 contains 14 residues. Whole-study findings and limits: An analysis done earlier found most TCR beta V segments productive about 87% or about 30% of the time.

With 60 Vbeta and 13 Jbeta primers, the PCR was carried out. Some clones are missing from TCRdb's copy, which holds only in-frame ones; the method was immunoSEQ multiplex PCR. In the table there are under 150,000 clones, 80% to 85% of which are singletons. This clone was observed once. What it recognizes is unknown. The V call is TRBV4-2, the J call TRBJ2-7; maybe TRBD2 (5 bases). The clonotype originates from a male donor in good health and CMV-seropositive. The sample taken for sequencing was PBMCs. CDR3 loop: CASSQGWRTYEQYF. Written as DNA, the CDR3 is TGTGCCAGCAGCCAAGGGTGGAGGACCTACGAGCAGTACTTC.